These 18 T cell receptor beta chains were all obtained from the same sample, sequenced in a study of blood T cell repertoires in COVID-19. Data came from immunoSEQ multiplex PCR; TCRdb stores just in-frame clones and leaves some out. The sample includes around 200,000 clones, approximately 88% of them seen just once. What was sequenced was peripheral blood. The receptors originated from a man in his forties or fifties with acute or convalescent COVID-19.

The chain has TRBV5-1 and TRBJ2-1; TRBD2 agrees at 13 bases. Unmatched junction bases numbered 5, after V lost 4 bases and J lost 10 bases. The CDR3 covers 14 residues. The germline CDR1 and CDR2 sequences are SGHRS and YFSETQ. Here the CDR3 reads CASSPLTSGGEQFF. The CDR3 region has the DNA TGCGCCAGCAGCCCTTTGACTAGCGGGGGGGAGCAGTTCTTC.

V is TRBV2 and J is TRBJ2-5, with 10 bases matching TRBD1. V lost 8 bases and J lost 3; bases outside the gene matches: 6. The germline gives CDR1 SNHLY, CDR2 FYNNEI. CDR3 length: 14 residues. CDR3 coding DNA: TGTGCCAGCCACCGGGACAGGGGTGAAGAGACCCAGTACTTC. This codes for CASHRDRGEETQYF.

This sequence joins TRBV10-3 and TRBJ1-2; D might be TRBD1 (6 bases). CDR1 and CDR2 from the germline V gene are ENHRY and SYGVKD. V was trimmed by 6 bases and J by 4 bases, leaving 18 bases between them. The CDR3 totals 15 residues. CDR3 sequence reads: CAISATSGAGYGYTF. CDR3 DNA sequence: TGTGCCATCAGCGCCACGTCAGGGGCTGGCTATGGCTACACCTTC.

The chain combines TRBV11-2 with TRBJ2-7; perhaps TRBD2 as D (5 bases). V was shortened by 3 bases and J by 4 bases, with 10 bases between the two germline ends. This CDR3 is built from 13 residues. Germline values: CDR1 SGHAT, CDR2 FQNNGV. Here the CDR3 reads CASSFGVAYEQYF. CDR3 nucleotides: TGTGCCAGCAGCTTCGGGGTTGCGTACGAGCAGTACTTC. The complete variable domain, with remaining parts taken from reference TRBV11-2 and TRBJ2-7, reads EAGVAQSPRYKIIEKRQSVAFWCNPISGHATLYWYQQILGQGPKLLIQFQNNGVVDDSQLPKDRFSAERLKGVDSTLKIQPAKLEDSAVYLCASSFGVAYEQYFGPGTRLTVT.

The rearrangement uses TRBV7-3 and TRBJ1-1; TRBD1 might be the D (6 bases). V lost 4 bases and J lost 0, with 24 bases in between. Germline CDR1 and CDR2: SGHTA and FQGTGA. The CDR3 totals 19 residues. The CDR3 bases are TGTGCCAGCAGCTCAACAACCCTTCAACAGGGAGGGGTGAACACTGAAGCTTTCTTT. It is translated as CASSSTTLQQGGVNTEAFF. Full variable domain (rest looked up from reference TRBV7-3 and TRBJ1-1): GAGVSQTPSNKVTEKGKYVELRCDPISGHTALYWYRQSLGQGPEFLIYFQGTGAADDSGLPNDRFFAVRPEGSVSTLKIQRTERGDSAVYLCASSSTTLQQGGVNTEAFFGQGTRLTVV.

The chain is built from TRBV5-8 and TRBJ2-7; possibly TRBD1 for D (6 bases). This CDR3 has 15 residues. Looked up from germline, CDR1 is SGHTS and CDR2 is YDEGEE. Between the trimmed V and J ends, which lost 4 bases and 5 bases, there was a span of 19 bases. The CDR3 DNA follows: TGTGCCAGCAGCCTGGGACACGAAACAATGGACGAGCAGTACTTC. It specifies CASSLGHETMDEQYF.

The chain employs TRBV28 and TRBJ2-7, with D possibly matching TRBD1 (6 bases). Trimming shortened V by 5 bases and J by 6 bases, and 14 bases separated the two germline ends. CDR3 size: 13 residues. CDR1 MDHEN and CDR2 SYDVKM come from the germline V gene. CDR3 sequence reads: CASSRQDWAEQYF. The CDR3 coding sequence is TGTGCCAGCAGTAGACAGGACTGGGCCGAGCAGTACTTC. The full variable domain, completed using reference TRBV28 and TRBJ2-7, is DVKVTQSSRYLVKRTGEKVFLECVQDMDHENMFWYRQDPGLGLRLIYFSYDVKMKEKGDIPEGYSVSREKKERFSLILESASTNQTSMYLCASSRQDWAEQYFGPGTRLTVT.

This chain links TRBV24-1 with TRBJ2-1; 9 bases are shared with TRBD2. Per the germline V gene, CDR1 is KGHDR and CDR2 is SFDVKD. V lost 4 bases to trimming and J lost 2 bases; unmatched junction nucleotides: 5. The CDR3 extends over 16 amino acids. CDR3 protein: CATSDRRGGPYNEQFF. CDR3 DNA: TGTGCCACCAGTGACCGGCGGGGGGGCCCCTACAATGAGCAGTTCTTC.

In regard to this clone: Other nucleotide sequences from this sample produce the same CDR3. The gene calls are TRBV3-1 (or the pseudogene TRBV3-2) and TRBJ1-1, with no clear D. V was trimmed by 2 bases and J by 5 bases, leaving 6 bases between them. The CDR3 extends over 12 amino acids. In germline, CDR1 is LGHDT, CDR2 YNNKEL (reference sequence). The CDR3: CASSQRGTEAFF. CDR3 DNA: TGTGCCAGCAGCCAAAGAGGTACTGAAGCTTTCTTT.

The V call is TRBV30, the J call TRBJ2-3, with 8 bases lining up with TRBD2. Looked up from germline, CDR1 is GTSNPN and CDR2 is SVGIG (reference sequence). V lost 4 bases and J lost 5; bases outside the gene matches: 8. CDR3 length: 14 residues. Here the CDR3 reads CAWTHGGAQDTQYF. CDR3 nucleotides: TGTGCCTGGACCCACGGGGGGGCCCAAGATACGCAGTATTTT.

The CDR3 nucleotides read TGTGCCAGCAGCTTAAGCAGGATCGGGGGGACCCAGTACTTC. Its translation: CASSLSRIGGTQYF. This chain links TRBV7-6 with TRBJ2-5; tentative D call: TRBD2 (6 bases). This CDR3 is 14 amino acids long. The germline V gene encodes CDR1 SGHVS and CDR2 FNYEAQ. The ends were cut back, 2 bases at V and 7 bases at J, with 14 bases in the middle. The entire variable domain, with the rest obtained from reference TRBV7-6 and TRBJ2-5, is as follows: GAGVSQSPRYKVTKRGQDVALRCDPISGHVSLYWYRQALGQGPEFLTYFNYEAQQDKSGLPNDRFSAERPEGSISTLTIQRTEQRDSAMYRCASSLSRIGGTQYFGPGTRLLVL.

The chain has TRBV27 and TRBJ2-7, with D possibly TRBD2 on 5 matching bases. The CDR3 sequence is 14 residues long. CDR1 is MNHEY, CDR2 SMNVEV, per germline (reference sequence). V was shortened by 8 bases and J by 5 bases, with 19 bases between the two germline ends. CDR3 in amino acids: CASATRDKPHEQYF. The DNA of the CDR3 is TGTGCCAGCGCAACCCGGGATAAACCCCACGAGCAGTACTTC.

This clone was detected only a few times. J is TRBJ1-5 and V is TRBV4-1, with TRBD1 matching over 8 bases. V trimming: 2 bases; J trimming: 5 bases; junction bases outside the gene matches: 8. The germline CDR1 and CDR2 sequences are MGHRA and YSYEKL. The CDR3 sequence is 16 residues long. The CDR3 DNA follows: TGCGCCAGCAGCCAACCCGGACAGGGACACCATCAGCCCCAGCATTTT. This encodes CASSQPGQGHHQPQHF.

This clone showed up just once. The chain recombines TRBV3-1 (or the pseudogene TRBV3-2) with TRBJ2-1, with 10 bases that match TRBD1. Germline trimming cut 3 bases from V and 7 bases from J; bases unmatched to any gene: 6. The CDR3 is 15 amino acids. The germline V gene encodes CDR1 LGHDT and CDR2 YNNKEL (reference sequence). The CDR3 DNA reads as TGTGCCAGCAGCCAGGGTAGGACAGGGGGGAATGAGCAGTTCTTC. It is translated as CASSQGRTGGNEQFF.

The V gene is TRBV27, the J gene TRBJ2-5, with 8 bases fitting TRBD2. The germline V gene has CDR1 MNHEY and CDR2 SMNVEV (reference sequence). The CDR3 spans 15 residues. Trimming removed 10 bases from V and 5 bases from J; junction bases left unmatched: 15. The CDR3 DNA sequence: TGTGCCACCAAACCCATGACAGGCGGGGGGGAGACCCAGTACTTC. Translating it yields CATKPMTGGGETQYF.

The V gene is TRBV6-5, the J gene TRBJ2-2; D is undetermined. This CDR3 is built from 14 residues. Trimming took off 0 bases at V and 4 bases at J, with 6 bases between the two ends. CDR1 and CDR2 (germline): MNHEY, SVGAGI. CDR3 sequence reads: CASSYSGFTGELFF. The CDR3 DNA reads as TGTGCCAGCAGTTACTCCGGGTTCACCGGGGAGCTGTTTTTT.

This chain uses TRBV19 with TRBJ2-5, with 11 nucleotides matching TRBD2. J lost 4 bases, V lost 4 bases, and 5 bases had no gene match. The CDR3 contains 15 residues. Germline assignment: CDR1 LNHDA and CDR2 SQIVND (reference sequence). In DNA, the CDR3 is TGTGCCAGTAGTAGTAGCGGGGGGGCCGCAGAGACCCAGTACTTC. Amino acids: CASSSSGGAAETQYF. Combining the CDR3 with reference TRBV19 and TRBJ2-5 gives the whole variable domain DGGITQSPKYLFRKEGQNVTLSCEQNLNHDAMYWYRQDPGQGLRLIYYSQIVNDFQKGDIAEGYSVSREKKESFPLTVTSAQKNPTAFYLCASSSSGGAAETQYFGPGTRLLVL.

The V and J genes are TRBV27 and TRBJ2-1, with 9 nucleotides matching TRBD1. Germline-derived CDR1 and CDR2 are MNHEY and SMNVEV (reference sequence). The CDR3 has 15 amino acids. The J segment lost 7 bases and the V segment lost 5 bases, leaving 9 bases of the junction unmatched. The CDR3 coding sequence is TGTGCCAGCAGTGCTTACCGGGACAGGGTGAATGAGCAGTTCTTC. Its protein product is CASSAYRDRVNEQFF.